This T cell receptor beta chain was observed in a study of control samples from healthy donors and cancer patients. Here immunoSEQ multiplex PCR was the method, and the copy in TCRdb shows in-frame clones only, minus some. The sample has 100,000 to 120,000 clones, roughly 88% seen once. The CDR3 extends over 14 amino acids. V was pared by 5 bases and J by 3 bases, with 10 bases of the junction left unmatched. Germline CDR1 reads GTSNPN; CDR2 reads SVGIG (reference sequence). What was sequenced was PBMCs. The chain combines TRBV30 with TRBJ2-7; 7 bases align to TRBD1. This TCR came from a woman in her sixties or seventies with lung cancer. CDR3 amino acids: CAWEGQSLYYEQYF. The CDR3 nucleotides are TGTGCCTGGGAGGGACAGTCTTTATACTACGAGCAGTACTTC.